The 6 T cell receptor beta chains listed next were all sequenced from one sample in a study of shared clonotypes between healthy human individuals. Positive CCR7 selection of CD45RO-negative cells yielded the naive CD8 cells, and terminally differentiated effector memory CD45RA+ cells were excluded. Profiling relied on immunoSEQ multiplex PCR, and the TCRdb table lists in-frame clones only, not all of them. The data contain around 2.1 million clones, approximately 94% of them singletons. Source material: naive CD8+ T cells from PBMCs. Receptor source: a man aged 18 to 30 in good health. Some clones in this sample may be carry-over from other donors' samples.

Note on this clone: This CDR3 is also generated by other DNA sequences in the sample. The chain couples TRBV15 to TRBJ2-7; 10 bases fit TRBD2. The length of the CDR3 is 15 residues. Germline loops: CDR1 LNHNV, CDR2 YYDKDF (reference sequence). V shed 3 bases and J 2 bases; nucleotides not matched to a gene: 4. The CDR3 nucleotides read TGTGCCACCAGCAGGGGGCTAGCGGGGGCCTACGAGCAGTACTTC. Its protein product is CATSRGLAGAYEQYF. The whole variable domain, filled in from reference TRBV15 and TRBJ2-7, reads DAMVIQNPRYQVTQFGKPVTLSCSQTLNHNVMYWYQQKSSQAPKLLFHYYDKDFNNEADTPDNFQSRRPNTSFCFLDIRSPGLGDTAMYLCATSRGLAGAYEQYFGPGTRLTVT.

In its sample, this clone was seen a few times. The sample has other DNA sequences that encode this CDR3 too. The chain uses TRBV9 and TRBJ2-1; 7 bases are shared with TRBD2. The CDR3 is 14 amino acids. The junction had 4 bases not matched to a gene; V was cut back by 3 bases and J by 4 bases. In germline, CDR1 is SGDLS, CDR2 YYNGEE. The CDR3 loop reads CASSGKRGYNEQFF. CDR3 bases: TGTGCCAGCAGCGGGAAGCGGGGTTACAATGAGCAGTTCTTC.

The chain couples TRBV9 to TRBJ1-2; no definite D call. Germline lookup yields CDR1 SGDLS and CDR2 YYNGEE. The CDR3 contains 14 residues. Trimming removed 3 bases from V and 3 bases from J, with 12 bases in between. The CDR3 DNA is TGTGCCAGCAGCGCCGGCCCGTCTCACTATGGCTACACCTTC. This sequence encodes CASSAGPSHYGYTF. The whole variable domain, remainder taken from reference TRBV9 and TRBJ1-2, is DSGVTQTPKHLITATGQRVTLRCSPRSGDLSVYWYQQSLDQGLQFLIQYYNGEERAKGNILERFSAQQFPDLHSELNLSSLELGDSALYFCASSAGPSHYGYTFGSGTRLTVV.

This clone was detected only once. This chain links TRBV5-8 with TRBJ1-5, with TRBD1 identical over 8 bases. CDR1 SGHTS and CDR2 YDEGEE come from the germline V gene. V lost 9 bases, J lost 5 bases, and 13 bases stayed unmatched. The CDR3 consists of 15 residues. The DNA for the CDR3 is TGTGCCACAGGCGCCCGGACAGGGAGCTATCAGCCCCAGCATTTT. Protein: CATGARTGSYQPQHF.

This rearrangement joins TRBV28 to TRBJ1-2; D is ambiguous. Trimming took off 6 bases at V and 4 bases at J, with 12 bases between the two ends. The CDR3 has 13 amino acids. CDR1 and CDR2 from the germline V gene are MDHEN and SYDVKM. CDR3 DNA sequence: TGTGCCAGCAGGCCCTCCGCAGTCTATGGCTACACCTTC. The encoded protein is CASRPSAVYGYTF.

This chain uses TRBV7-2 with TRBJ2-7; tentatively, D is TRBD1 (5 bases). V was shortened by 5 bases and J by 2 bases, with 13 bases between the two germline ends. This CDR3 spans 14 amino acids. Germline CDR1 reads SGHTA; CDR2 reads FQGNSA. The CDR3 protein is CASSTRQIPYEQYF. The CDR3 DNA is TGTGCCAGCAGCACCCGACAGATACCCTACGAGCAGTACTTC.